The clone carrying this T cell receptor (delta chain) was picked up a small number of times. One end of the junction does not line up with germline, which may come from a read error. The CDR3 has 20 amino acids. Germline loops: CDR1 GEAIGNYY, CDR2 EKD. The data derive from a study of gamma-delta T cells after stem cell transplantation. TCRdb reanalysed the RT-PCR reads via CATT. Seen here are a few thousand delta-chain clones, around 1.8% observed once, and the top ten hold about 12%. Sequenced sample: gamma-delta T cells. The V gene is TRDV2, the J gene TRDJ1, with 13 bases that match TRDD3. The TCR originated in a human donor. It is not recorded whose cells these are; they may come from a transplant donor. CDR3 in amino acids: CACDTFGLGDTQGVTDKHIF. CDR3 in DNA: TGTGCCTGTGACACGTTTGGACTGGGGGATACGCAAGGTGTTACCGATAAACACATCTTT.